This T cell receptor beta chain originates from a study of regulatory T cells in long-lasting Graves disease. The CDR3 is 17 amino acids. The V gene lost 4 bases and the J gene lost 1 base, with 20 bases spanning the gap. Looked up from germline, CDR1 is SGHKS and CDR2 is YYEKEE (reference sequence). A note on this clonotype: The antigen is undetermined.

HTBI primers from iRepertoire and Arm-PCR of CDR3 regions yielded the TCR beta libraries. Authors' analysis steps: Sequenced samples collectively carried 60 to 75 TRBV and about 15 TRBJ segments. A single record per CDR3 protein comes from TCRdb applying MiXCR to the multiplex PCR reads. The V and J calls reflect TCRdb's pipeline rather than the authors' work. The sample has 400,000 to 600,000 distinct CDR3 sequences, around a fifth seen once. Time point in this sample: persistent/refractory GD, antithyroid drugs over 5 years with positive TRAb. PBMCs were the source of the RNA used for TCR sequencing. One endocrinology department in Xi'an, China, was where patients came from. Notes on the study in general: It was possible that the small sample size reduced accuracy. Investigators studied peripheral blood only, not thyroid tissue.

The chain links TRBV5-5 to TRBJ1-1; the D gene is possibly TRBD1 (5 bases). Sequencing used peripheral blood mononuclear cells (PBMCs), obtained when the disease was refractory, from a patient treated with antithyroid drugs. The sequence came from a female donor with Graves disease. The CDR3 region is CASSLRGWGSENTEAFF. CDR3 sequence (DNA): TGTGCCAGCAGCCTAAGGGGCTGGGGGTCCGAGAACACTGAAGCTTTCTTT.